One sample yielded the 23 T cell receptor beta chains listed below, sequenced in a study of control samples from healthy donors and cancer patients. Assay: immunoSEQ multiplex PCR; the TCRdb copy retains only in-frame clones and omits some. This table holds 90,000 to 100,000 clones, about 80% found once. Sequenced input: blood. All receptors derive from a woman in her 30s in good health.

Of note for this clone: Other DNA sequences from this sample encode an identical CDR3 as well. V and J are TRBV14 and TRBJ1-6, with a weak D call TRBD1 (5 bases). The CDR3 has 14 amino acids. V lost 3 bases, J lost 7 bases, and 10 bases lay in between. The germline V gene encodes CDR1 SGHDN and CDR2 FVKESK. CDR3 DNA: TGTGCCAGCAGCCAGGGACGGGAGAATTCACCCCTCCACTTT. Encoded protein: CASSQGRENSPLHF.

On this clone: At one end the junction does not follow the germline gene, possibly because of a read error. The chain employs TRBV9 and TRBJ1-6; no clear D gene. The CDR3 extends over 14 amino acids. The germline gives CDR1 SGDLS, CDR2 YYNGEE. In DNA form, the CDR3 reads TGTGCCAGCAGCGTAGCTCCAGATAATTCGCCCCTCCACTTT. Amino acids: CASSVAPDNSPLHF.

This chain uses TRBV7-3 with TRBJ2-3, with no clear D. The CDR3 extends over 15 amino acids. Germline assignment: CDR1 SGHTA and CDR2 FQGTGA. The V gene lost 2 bases and the J gene lost 0 bases, with 9 bases spanning the gap. Written as DNA, the CDR3 is TGTGCCAGCAGCTTATATGAGACTAGCACAGATACGCAGTATTTT. Its protein product is CASSLYETSTDTQYF.

Turning to this clone: One end of the junction is discordant with germline, which a read error may explain. V and J are TRBV19 and TRBJ2-1; D is undetermined. The CDR3 totals 15 residues. Germline loops: CDR1 LNHDA, CDR2 SQIVND (reference sequence). The CDR3 sequence is CASSKGQTSNNEQFF. DNA for the CDR3: TGTGCCAGTAGTAAGGGCCAAACCTCCAACAATGAGCAGTTCTTC.

The chain carries TRBV11-2 and TRBJ2-1; D is perhaps TRBD2 (7 bases). Germline V CDR1 and CDR2: SGHAT, FQNNGV. The CDR3 extends over 12 amino acids. With 11 bases removed from V and 8 bases from J, the gap between germline ends came to 16 bases. The CDR3 here is CAARGAGDEQFF. The CDR3, as DNA: TGTGCCGCACGGGGGGCTGGGGATGAGCAGTTCTTC. Supplemented by reference TRBV11-2 and TRBJ2-1, the full variable domain reads EAGVAQSPRYKIIEKRQSVAFWCNPISGHATLYWYQQILGQGPKLLIQFQNNGVVDDSQLPKDRFSAERLKGVDSTLKIQPAKLEDSAVYLCAARGAGDEQFFGPGTRLTVL.

The chain combines TRBV10-3 with TRBJ2-2; D perhaps matches TRBD2 (6 bases). The length of the CDR3 is 14 residues. In germline, CDR1 is ENHRY, CDR2 SYGVKD. With 6 bases removed from V and 2 bases from J, the gap between germline ends came to 10 bases. The CDR3 region has the DNA TGTGCCATCAGGGGGACTGTAAACACCGGGGAGCTGTTTTTT. This translates into CAIRGTVNTGELFF.

This clone has a single count. The genes are TRBV7-2 and TRBJ1-6; D unclear. This CDR3 comprises 13 residues. Trimming removed 3 bases at V and 10 bases at J, with 10 bases between. The germline V gene encodes CDR1 SGHTA and CDR2 FQGNSA. For the CDR3, the DNA is TGTGCCAGCAGCTTGACTAATGGGTCACCCCTCCACTTT. Translating gives CASSLTNGSPLHF.

The chain has TRBV5-1 and TRBJ1-2; the D gene is possibly TRBD1 (5 bases). This CDR3 has 14 residues. Deletions cut 0 bases from V and 5 bases from J, with 11 bases between. Germline V gene lookup returns CDR1 SGHRS and CDR2 YFSETQ. The DNA for the CDR3 is TGCGCCAGCAGCTTGGAGGGGCTACGATATGGCTACACCTTC. This encodes CASSLEGLRYGYTF. The full variable domain, in which reference TRBV5-1 and TRBJ1-2 provide the parts outside the CDR3, is KAGVTQTPRYLIKTRGQQVTLSCSPISGHRSVSWYQQTPGQGLQFLFEYFSETQRNKGNFPGRFSGRQFSNSRSEMNVSTLELGDSALYLCASSLEGLRYGYTFGSGTRLTVV.

The genes are TRBV11-3 and TRBJ2-7; the match to TRBD1 covers 7 bases. CDR3 size: 13 residues. Per germline, CDR1 SGHNT and CDR2 YENEEA. J lost 4 bases, V lost 2 bases, and 2 bases had no gene match. The CDR3 sequence is CASSLRQGYEQYF. The CDR3 bases are TGTGCCAGCAGCTTAAGACAGGGTTACGAGCAGTACTTC. The full variable domain, with the rest looked up from reference TRBV11-3 and TRBJ2-7, is EAGVVQSPRYKIIEKKQPVAFWCNPISGHNTLYWYLQNLGQGPELLIRYENEEAVDDSQLPKDRFSAERLKGVDSTLKIQPAELGDSAVYLCASSLRQGYEQYFGPGTRLTVT.

This clone has a single count. The J gene is TRBJ1-1, the V gene TRBV3-1 (or the pseudogene TRBV3-2); D not certain. V was cut by 3 bases and J by 1 base, with 0 bases left in between. Per germline, CDR1 LGHDT and CDR2 YNNKEL (reference sequence). The CDR3 is 11 residues long. This CDR3 is CASSQNTEAFF. CDR3 bases: TGTGCCAGCAGCCAGAACACTGAAGCTTTCTTT.

CDR3 sequence (DNA): TGTGCCAGTAGAAAGGGACAGGGGACTATCGAGCAGTACTTC. It is translated as CASRKGQGTIEQYF. The rearrangement links TRBV19 to TRBJ2-7; TRBD1 agrees at 10 bases. The V and J ends lost 6 bases and 6 bases, in that order; junction bases with no gene match: 8. This CDR3 is built from 14 residues. Germline loops: CDR1 LNHDA, CDR2 SQIVND (reference sequence). Variable domain in full (rest from reference TRBV19 and TRBJ2-7): DGGITQSPKYLFRKEGQNVTLSCEQNLNHDAMYWYRQDPGQGLRLIYYSQIVNDFQKGDIAEGYSVSREKKESFPLTVTSAQKNPTAFYLCASRKGQGTIEQYFGPGTRLTVT.

Relative to its sample, this clone is medium-sized. The chain carries TRBV6-5 and TRBJ1-4; D is ambiguous. V was clipped by 6 bases and J by 0 bases, with 8 bases between them. Germline V gene sequence: CDR1 MNHEY, CDR2 SVGAGI. The CDR3 length is 14 residues. CDR3 amino acids: CASRNTATNEKLFF. In DNA form, the CDR3 reads TGTGCCAGCAGGAACACAGCAACTAATGAAAAACTGTTTTTT.

This clone was seen more than once but under ten times. J is TRBJ2-7 and V is TRBV5-3, with TRBD1 identical over 9 bases. TRBV5-3 is labeled an ORF, and its function is uncertain. The CDR3 is 14 residues long. Germline trimming cut 1 base from V and 3 bases from J; bases unmatched to any gene: 2. The CDR3 DNA sequence: TGTGCCAGAAGCTTGCGGGACAGGGACTACGAGCAGTACTTC. The encoded protein is CARSLRDRDYEQYF.

This clone has a single count. The gene calls are TRBV3-1 (or the pseudogene TRBV3-2) and TRBJ1-4, with D unclear. Trimming stripped 0 bases from V and 3 bases from J, with 17 bases between. Per the germline V gene, CDR1 is LGHDT and CDR2 is YNNKEL (reference sequence). The CDR3 has 18 residues. The DNA for the CDR3 is TGTGCCAGCAGCCAAGATCGGAAAGGGTGGTTGGCTAATGAAAAACTGTTTTTT. Protein sequence: CASSQDRKGWLANEKLFF.

The count of this clone is one. This chain uses TRBV27 with TRBJ2-1; 9 bases fit TRBD2. The V gene's germline CDR1 is MNHEY and CDR2 SMNVEV (reference sequence). The CDR3 is 15 amino acids. Trimming took 8 bases from V and 4 from J; bases not matched to a gene: 9. The CDR3, as DNA: TGTGCCAGCGCTGTATCGGGACTAGCTTACAATGAGCAGTTCTTC. It yields the protein CASAVSGLAYNEQFF.

This chain uses TRBV7-2 with TRBJ1-2; weak D call: TRBD1 (5 bases). Germline values: CDR1 SGHTA, CDR2 FQGNSA. The CDR3 extends over 16 amino acids. V dropped 1 base and J dropped 4 bases, with 16 bases sitting between them. CDR3 amino acids: CASSLESQGPSYGYTF. In DNA, the CDR3 is TGTGCCAGCAGCTTAGAGTCCCAGGGTCCCTCCTATGGCTACACCTTC.

V is TRBV6-1 and J is TRBJ1-1; perhaps TRBD1 as D (6 bases). Germline CDR1 reads MNHNS; CDR2 reads SASEGT. The CDR3 extends over 17 amino acids. V was pared by 1 base and J by 2 bases, with 17 bases between. CDR3 sequence (DNA): TGTGCCAGCAGTGAAGGCCGGACAGTTCCACCAAACACTGAAGCTTTCTTT. Amino acids: CASSEGRTVPPNTEAFF.

This clone has at least ten counts. V usage is TRBV5-1 and J usage is TRBJ2-5, with D possibly matching TRBD2 (5 bases). Trimming took 5 bases from V and 2 from J, leaving 10 bases between them. The V gene's germline CDR1 is SGHRS and CDR2 YFSETQ. The CDR3 has 13 residues. The CDR3 here is CASRLGVQETQYF. CDR3 bases: TGCGCCAGCAGACTCGGGGTTCAAGAGACCCAGTACTTC.

The rearrangement uses TRBV27 and TRBJ2-7; D gene unclear. Germline CDR1 reads MNHEY; CDR2 reads SMNVEV (reference sequence). Trimming shortened V by 2 bases and J by 0 bases, and 14 bases separated the two germline ends. The CDR3 contains 16 residues. CDR3: CASSLTGYPGSYEQYF. Here the CDR3 DNA reads TGTGCCAGCAGTTTAACGGGCTACCCGGGCTCCTACGAGCAGTACTTC.

The chain has TRBV5-4 and TRBJ2-7; 9 nucleotides align to TRBD1. CDR3 size: 15 residues. V trimming: 4 bases; J trimming: 1 base; junction bases outside the gene matches: 6. Germline CDR1 is SGHNT and CDR2 is YYREEE (reference sequence). CDR3: CASSRPGTGSYEQYF. In DNA, the CDR3 is TGTGCCAGCAGCCGGCCCGGGACAGGGTCCTACGAGCAGTACTTC.

This chain links TRBV2 with TRBJ2-5, with D uncertain. The CDR3 extends over 14 amino acids. Germline values: CDR1 SNHLY, CDR2 FYNNEI. V was trimmed by 7 bases and J by 4 bases, leaving 16 bases between them. For the CDR3, the DNA is TGTGCCAGCACCTCGGCTAGAACCGCAGAGACCCAGTACTTC. It specifies CASTSARTAETQYF.

Here the CDR3 DNA reads TGTGCTAGTGGTTTGGTAAATAGATCACCCCTCCACTTT. It specifies CASGLVNRSPLHF. This rearrangement joins TRBV12-5 to TRBJ1-6; D remains unclear. CDR1 and CDR2 from the germline V gene are LGHNT and FRNRAP. The CDR3 covers 13 residues. With 0 bases removed from V and 10 bases from J, the gap between germline ends came to 7 bases.

The chain recombines TRBV5-6 with TRBJ2-2; D is unclear. The V gene's germline CDR1 is SGHDT and CDR2 YYEEEE. The V gene lost 0 bases and the J gene lost 4 bases, with 7 bases spanning the gap. CDR3 size: 14 residues. The CDR3 DNA sequence: TGTGCCAGCAGCTTGGGACTGGGCACCGGGGAGCTGTTTTTT. Its protein is CASSLGLGTGELFF.